The text below deals with one TCR beta chain. Its specificity is unknown. This sample is drawn from a study of shared clonotypes between healthy human individuals. Study-wide results and caveats: Depth was large, yet rarefaction showed that sorted-subset sequencing was incomplete. Sharing across four donors was highest in naive CD4 (roughly 5%) and lowest in memory CD8 (approximately 0.4%).

This was a deep-level run. Original handling: In the immunoSEQ data, sequences were junction-only and lacked quality scores, so filtering differed. The table came from immunoSEQ multiplex PCR; TCRdb's copy has only in-frame clones and leaves some out. V, J and clone size derive from that table, while D and trimming were established from the DNA sequence. This sample has about 1,800,000 clones, with about 94% found just once. CD45RO-negative, CCR7-selected cells formed the naive CD8 fraction, which excluded terminally differentiated effector memory CD45RA+ cells. The CDR3 consists of 15 residues. Germline V gives CDR1 SNHLY, CDR2 FYNNEI. V lost 6 bases to trimming and J lost 2 bases; unmatched junction nucleotides: 7.

The source of this sequence is a man aged 18 to 30 in good health. J is TRBJ2-1 and V is TRBV2, with 7 bases that match TRBD1. Sequenced sample: naive CD8+ T cells sorted from blood. As DNA, the CDR3 is TGTGCCAGCAGAGGACAGGAGACGGCCTACAATGAGCAGTTCTTC. Translating gives CASRGQETAYNEQFF.